The 7 T cell receptor beta chains below come from one sample, sequenced in a study of T cells in Graves' hyperthyroidism and ophthalmopathy. The source material, RNA transcripts, was used to amplify TCR beta CDR3 regions. Researchers ran a first-round RT-PCR on the TCR CDR3 using the HTBI primer set. TCRdb re-analysed the multiplex PCR reads in MiXCR, keeping a single row per CDR3 protein. This table has 200,000 to 250,000 distinct CDR3 sequences, about a sixth appearing once. Source material: blood. The receptors come from a woman between 18 and 29 years old with Graves' ophthalmopathy.

J is TRBJ2-7 and V is TRBV4-1; the D is unclear. CDR1 MGHRA and CDR2 YSYEKL come from the germline V gene. The CDR3 is 14 amino acids. The V and J ends lost 0 bases and 3 bases respectively, with 9 bases between them. The CDR3 protein is CASSQEVNSYEQYF. Written as DNA, the CDR3 is TGCGCCAGCAGCCAAGAGGTAAATAGCTACGAGCAGTACTTC.

This clonotype was counted many times. V usage is TRBV5-5 and J usage is TRBJ1-1; D unresolved. Germline assignment: CDR1 SGHKS and CDR2 YYEKEE (reference sequence). The CDR3 totals 14 residues. Trimming took 0 bases from V and 0 from J, leaving 6 bases between them. The chain's CDR3 is CASSLGLMNTEAFF. In nucleotides, the CDR3 is TGTGCCAGCAGCTTGGGCCTGATGAACACTGAAGCTTTCTTT.

Ten or more counts support this clonotype. The gene calls are TRBV2 and TRBJ2-6; possibly TRBD2 for D (7 bases). This CDR3 contains 19 residues. From germline, CDR1 is SNHLY and CDR2 FYNNEI. Deletions cut 10 bases from V and 0 bases from J, with 25 bases between. The CDR3 DNA reads TGTGCCACTAGCTCTACGGGGGGCCCCACCGACTCTGGGGCCAACGTCCTGACTTTC. Protein: CATSSTGGPTDSGANVLTF.

At least ten counts were recorded for this clonotype. J is TRBJ2-5 and V is TRBV20-1, with 7 bases identical to TRBD1. The CDR3 runs to 16 residues. V shed 1 base and J 4 bases; nucleotides not matched to a gene: 12. CDR1 is DFQATT, CDR2 SNEGSKA, per germline (reference sequence). The CDR3 loop is CSARGGGQMSRETQYF. The DNA for the CDR3 is TGCAGTGCTAGAGGTGGGGGACAGATGAGTCGAGAGACCCAGTACTTC.

The sample holds many counts of this clonotype. The V gene is TRBV10-3, the J gene TRBJ1-1; the D gene is possibly TRBD1 (6 bases). Trimming left V 4 bases short and J 4 bases short, with 10 bases between. The CDR3 is made up of 13 amino acids. Germline CDR1 reads ENHRY; CDR2 reads SYGVKD. The DNA for the CDR3 is TGTGCCATCAGTGCAGGGGTGGGCACTGAAGCTTTCTTT. Translating it yields CAISAGVGTEAFF.

The genes are TRBV28 and TRBJ1-1; TRBD1 agrees at 8 bases. Per germline, CDR1 MDHEN and CDR2 SYDVKM. V was pared by 5 bases and J by 1 base, with 6 bases of the junction left unmatched. This CDR3 has 15 amino acids. The CDR3 DNA is TGTGCCAGCAGTCTCCCCGGGACAGGGAACACTGAAGCTTTCTTT. Its protein is CASSLPGTGNTEAFF.

The V and J genes are TRBV6-5 and TRBJ1-1, with 8 bases identical to TRBD1. Germline CDR1 is MNHEY and CDR2 is SVGAGI. The ends lost 4 bases at V and 4 bases at J; junction bases unmatched: 11. This CDR3 has 16 residues. The DNA of the CDR3 is TGTGCCAGCAGTTCGATGCAGGGGGCTGAGGGCACTGAAGCTTTCTTT. This encodes CASSSMQGAEGTEAFF.